Described below is a single T cell receptor beta chain sequence and its context. Its target is unknown. This entry is derived from a study of vaccination and CD4 T cells after COVID-19. Documented treatment: approximately nine-day PBMC culture with coronavirus spike peptide pools or control peptides (ViraFEST assay). Expanded clonotypes were found by TCR sequencing after peptide-pool stimulation (ViraFEST). Sequencing of DNA taken from cultured CD4+ T cells relied on the Oncomine TCR Beta short-read assay. After culture, CD4+ T cells served as the source for genomic DNA extraction. TCRdb independently ran MiXCR on the PCR reads; one entry per CDR3 protein. The sample lists some 11,000 distinct CDR3 sequences; 45% to 50% were seen once. Specimen: CD4+ T cells from blood, cultured in vitro. The TCR was taken from a human donor who had recovered from COVID-19.

The CDR3 loop is CASSSGGGFSTDTQYF. The CDR3 DNA reads TGCGCCAGCAGCTCCGGAGGAGGCTTTAGCACAGATACGCAGTATTTT. The rearrangement joins TRBV5-1 to TRBJ2-3; a possible D gene is TRBD2 (5 bases). Trimming took off 3 bases at V and 0 bases at J, with 14 bases between the two ends. The CDR3 runs 16 residues. Germline CDR1 reads SGHRS; CDR2 reads YFSETQ. Full variable domain (remainder filled in from reference TRBV5-1 and TRBJ2-3): KAGVTQTPRYLIKTRGQQVTLSCSPISGHRSVSWYQQTPGQGLQFLFEYFSETQRNKGNFPGRFSGRQFSNSRSEMNVSTLELGDSALYLCASSSGGGFSTDTQYFGPGTRLTVL.